This passage covers 23 T cell receptor beta chains from one sample sequenced in a study of blood T cell repertoires in COVID-19. Produced via immunoSEQ multiplex PCR; TCRdb's table is partial and in-frame only. The sample contains 45,000 to 70,000 clones, about 89% of which appear only once. Sequences were obtained from peripheral blood. The origin of the receptors is a woman in her fifties or sixties with active or convalescent COVID-19.

This chain uses TRBV5-1 with TRBJ2-1, with TRBD2 identical over 9 bases. The CDR3 has 14 amino acids. V gave up 6 bases and J gave up 7 bases; unmatched junction bases: 8. Germline loops: CDR1 SGHRS, CDR2 YFSETQ. The CDR3 region has the DNA TGCGCCAGCACGGGCGGGAGGGCCGAAAATGAGCAGTTCTTC. This codes for CASTGGRAENEQFF.

V and J are TRBV6-1 and TRBJ2-7; D unclear. V was shortened by 3 bases and J by 6 bases, with 12 bases between the two germline ends. The CDR3 runs 13 residues. CDR1 and CDR2 (germline): MNHNS, SASEGT. For the CDR3, the DNA is TGTGCCAGCAGTGATGGTCCTTTGAGCGAGCAGTACTTC. Translation: CASSDGPLSEQYF.

The chain uses TRBV7-3 and TRBJ1-2, with a possible D match to TRBD1 (6 bases). V was clipped by 5 bases and J by 4 bases, with 14 bases between them. The CDR3 runs 14 residues. In germline, CDR1 is SGHTA, CDR2 FQGTGA. CDR3 nucleotide sequence: TGTGCCAGCAGCCTCTTCCAGGGGAGCTATGGCTACACCTTC. Translated: CASSLFQGSYGYTF.

V usage is TRBV7-9 and J usage is TRBJ2-7, with a tentative D call TRBD1 (6 bases). The CDR3 consists of 12 residues. V was trimmed by 3 bases and J by 12 bases, leaving 15 bases between them. Germline assignment: CDR1 SEHNR and CDR2 FQNEAQ (reference sequence). DNA for the CDR3: TGTGCCAGCAGCTTGCAGGGACCAGGGGTGTACTTC. Translated: CASSLQGPGVYF.

Only one count was recorded for this clone. The V and J genes are TRBV11-2 and TRBJ2-7, with D unresolved. The CDR3 length is 13 residues. Trimming removed 5 bases at V and 0 bases at J, with 8 bases between. Germline V gene data show CDR1 as SGHAT and CDR2 as FQNNGV. CDR3 DNA: TGTGCCAGCAGCCCTACAGCCTCCTACGAGCAGTACTTC. It is translated as CASSPTASYEQYF.

The rearrangement uses TRBV6-5 and TRBJ1-4; D unresolved. The CDR3 contains 15 residues. The germline CDR1 and CDR2 sequences are MNHEY and SVGAGI. Deletions cut 2 bases from V and 5 bases from J, with 12 bases between. CDR3 bases: TGTGCCAGCAGTTACCAGGCCAGGCAAAATGAAAAACTGTTTTTT. Protein product: CASSYQARQNEKLFF.

V usage is TRBV28 and J usage is TRBJ1-6; D remains ambiguous. The CDR3 covers 11 residues. Germline V gene data show CDR1 as MDHEN and CDR2 as SYDVKM. Deletions cut 6 bases from V and 8 bases from J, with 5 bases between. The CDR3 reads CASSGDSPLHF. The CDR3 DNA follows: TGTGCCAGCAGCGGTGATTCACCCCTCCACTTT.

The CDR3 here is CASRPTGRDYNEQFF. In nucleotides, the CDR3 is TGTGCCAGCAGACCTACGGGAAGGGACTACAATGAGCAGTTCTTC. This chain connects TRBV28 to TRBJ2-1; TRBD2 might be the D (5 bases). The CDR3 runs 15 residues. Germline lookup yields CDR1 MDHEN and CDR2 SYDVKM. Trimming cost V 6 bases and J 3 bases, with 15 bases left between them.

This chain uses TRBV3-1 (or the pseudogene TRBV3-2) with TRBJ1-3; 7 bases line up with TRBD1. V was clipped by 0 bases and J by 2 bases; unmatched bases: 4. This CDR3 comprises 16 residues. CDR1 is LGHDT, CDR2 YNNKEL, per germline (reference sequence). CDR3 coding DNA: TGTGCCAGCAGCCAAGATGGGACAGAGGCTGGAAACACCATATATTTT. Protein product: CASSQDGTEAGNTIYF.

The J gene is TRBJ1-3, the V gene TRBV7-2; TRBD1 might be the D (5 bases). CDR3 size: 16 residues. V dropped 0 bases and J dropped 1 base, with 10 bases sitting between them. Germline V lookup: CDR1 SGHTA, CDR2 FQGNSA. CDR3 amino acids: CASSLAQGRSGNTIYF. The CDR3 nucleotides read TGTGCCAGCAGCTTAGCGCAGGGCCGTTCTGGAAACACCATATATTTT.

This rearrangement joins TRBV11-2 to TRBJ2-1; D is perhaps TRBD2 (5 bases). V lost 3 bases, J lost 7 bases, and 7 bases lay in between. CDR1 SGHAT and CDR2 FQNNGV come from the germline V gene. CDR3 size: 12 residues. The CDR3 nucleotides read TGTGCCAGCAGCTTTGGAGGAAATGAGCAGTTCTTC. Protein product: CASSFGGNEQFF.

The chain combines TRBV6-1 with TRBJ1-5; D gene unclear. V was clipped by 4 bases and J by 7 bases, with 20 bases between them. Germline-derived CDR1 and CDR2 are MNHNS and SASEGT. This CDR3 comprises 16 residues. The CDR3 DNA sequence: TGTGCCAGCAGTGCCAGTAATGACGGGAGAGGCCAGCCCCAGCATTTT. Protein: CASSASNDGRGQPQHF.

The chain joins TRBV5-3 to TRBJ1-5, with a possible D match to TRBD1 (5 bases). TRBV5-3 is marked as an open reading frame, function uncertain. The germline V and J ends were trimmed by 5 bases and 4 bases, with 10 bases remaining between them. This CDR3 has 13 amino acids. The CDR3 sequence is CARRAGMNQPQHF. In DNA, the CDR3 is TGTGCCAGAAGGGCAGGGATGAATCAGCCCCAGCATTTT.

The chain carries TRBV7-3 and TRBJ2-7, with a possible D match to TRBD1 (5 bases). Germline V gene lookup returns CDR1 SGHTA and CDR2 FQGTGA. The ends were cut back, 3 bases at V and 7 bases at J, with 16 bases in the middle. CDR3 length: 14 residues. The CDR3 DNA reads as TGTGCCAGCAGCTTGTCGGCAGGGTCGGAAGAGCAGTACTTC. Residues: CASSLSAGSEEQYF.

The chain couples TRBV27 to TRBJ1-1; D is uncertain. This CDR3 region has 13 residues. V shed 0 bases and J shed 8 bases, with 10 bases lying between them. CDR1 and CDR2 from the germline V gene are MNHEY and SMNVEV (reference sequence). CDR3 DNA: TGTGCCAGCAGTTTATCGGGAGGATCCGAAGCTTTCTTT. Translated, it gives CASSLSGGSEAFF.

The chain uses TRBV20-1 and TRBJ2-3; 9 bases are shared with TRBD2. Trimming cost V 3 bases and J 5 bases; bases outside gene matches: 9. Germline V gene sequence: CDR1 DFQATT, CDR2 SNEGSKA (reference sequence). The CDR3 is 15 amino acids. The CDR3 bases are TGCAGTGCTAGTCCTGCGGGGGGGCAGGGAGATACGCAGTATTTT. It specifies CSASPAGGQGDTQYF.

The chain has TRBV7-8 and TRBJ2-1, with 8 bases aligning to TRBD2. Trimming removed 1 base from V and 12 bases from J; junction bases left unmatched: 5. Germline CDR1 SGHVS, CDR2 FQNEAQ. The CDR3 is 13 amino acids. The CDR3 protein is CASSLVQAGGQFF. CDR3 DNA: TGTGCCAGCAGCTTAGTCCAGGCGGGGGGGCAGTTCTTC.

V usage is TRBV4-2 and J usage is TRBJ2-1, with 11 bases matching TRBD2. This CDR3 has 16 residues. V shed 2 bases and J 5 bases; nucleotides not matched to a gene: 5. CDR1 and CDR2 (germline): LGHNA, YNFKEQ. CDR3 nucleotides: TGTGCCAGCAGCCAACCGGGACTAGCGGACCACAATGAGCAGTTCTTC. Translated: CASSQPGLADHNEQFF.

CDR3 amino acids: CACASDRGDQPQHF. The CDR3 DNA is TGTGCCTGTGCCTCGGACAGGGGAGATCAGCCCCAGCATTTT. The chain joins TRBV30 to TRBJ1-5; TRBD1 matches 9 bases. Germline V gene data show CDR1 as GTSNPN and CDR2 as SVGIG (reference sequence). This CDR3 has 14 residues. J gave up 5 bases and V 6 bases, and 8 bases lay outside the gene matches. The entire variable domain, with the rest obtained from reference TRBV30 and TRBJ1-5, is as follows: SQTIHQWPATLVQPVGSPLSLECTVEGTSNPNLYWYRQAAGRGLQLLFYSVGIGQISSEVPQNLSASRPQDRQFILSSKKLLLSDSGFYLCACASDRGDQPQHFGDGTRLSIL.

This clone was seen once. The chain joins TRBV11-2 to TRBJ1-3; D is uncertain. CDR1 SGHAT and CDR2 FQNNGV come from the germline V gene. The CDR3 consists of 17 residues. Trimming stripped 1 base from V and 0 bases from J, with 13 bases between. CDR3 sequence reads: CASSLGYGGDSGNTIYF. The CDR3 nucleotides read TGTGCCAGCAGCTTAGGTTACGGCGGCGACTCTGGAAACACCATATATTTT. Full variable domain (rest looked up from reference TRBV11-2 and TRBJ1-3): EAGVAQSPRYKIIEKRQSVAFWCNPISGHATLYWYQQILGQGPKLLIQFQNNGVVDDSQLPKDRFSAERLKGVDSTLKIQPAKLEDSAVYLCASSLGYGGDSGNTIYFGEGSWLTVV.

The chain combines TRBV11-2 with TRBJ1-2, with D possibly TRBD1 on 6 matching bases. V was pared by 2 bases and J by 2 bases, with 6 bases between. The germline CDR1 and CDR2 sequences are SGHAT and FQNNGV. The CDR3 totals 13 residues. The CDR3 protein is CASSLQGNYGYTF. The DNA of the CDR3 is TGTGCCAGCAGCTTACAGGGGAACTATGGCTACACCTTC.

The chain joins TRBV7-9 to TRBJ1-2, with D tentatively TRBD1 (6 bases). Germline CDR1 SEHNR, CDR2 FQNEAQ (reference sequence). V gave up 1 base and J gave up 2 bases, with 11 bases separating them. The CDR3 has 15 residues. CDR3 sequence: CASSLDGQGNYGYTF. CDR3 DNA: TGTGCCAGCAGCTTAGACGGTCAGGGGAACTATGGCTACACCTTC.

V gene TRBV28 combines with J gene TRBJ1-5, with D uncertain. The V gene's germline CDR1 is MDHEN and CDR2 SYDVKM. Between the trimmed V and J ends, which lost 3 bases and 1 base, there was a span of 4 bases. This CDR3 is built from 13 residues. The CDR3 nucleotides are TGTGCCAGCAGTTTGCGGAGCAATCAGCCCCAGCATTTT. Its translation: CASSLRSNQPQHF.